Included here is one T cell receptor beta chain sequence, with context. Antigen specificity is unknown. The data were taken from a study of T cell responses to AZD1222 COVID-19 vaccine. Notes on the study in general: Clonal diversity may have been underestimated in mostly white British donors. Regions 160-218 and 743-854 held dominance among vaccine-associated CD4 TCRs, which spanned spike. Repertoires in all cases were sampled only once the peak T cell response had passed.

The germline V and J ends were trimmed by 2 bases and 4 bases, with 14 bases remaining between them. There are 15 residues in the CDR3. Germline V CDR1 and CDR2: SGDLS, YYNGEE. Sequencing used immunoSEQ multiplex PCR; TCRdb keeps in-frame clones, though not all of them. The sample includes under 90,000 clones, approximately 85% seen only once; the top ten take under 11%. The chain is built from TRBV9 and TRBJ2-3; D remains ambiguous. The clonotype comes from an adult who received the AZD1222 COVID-19 vaccine. The specimen comprised peripheral blood, sampled 28 days after the second AZD1222 dose. CDR3 loop: CASSVIGIGSDTQYF. Written as DNA, the CDR3 is TGTGCCAGCAGCGTCATAGGGATCGGGTCAGATACGCAGTATTTT.